One and the same sample provided the 17 T cell receptor beta chains below, sequenced in a study of PD-1 blockade in classical Hodgkin lymphoma. Some clones are missing from TCRdb's copy, which holds only in-frame ones; the method was immunoSEQ multiplex PCR. The profile covers about 84,000 clones, with under 90% appearing a single time and about 20% taken by the ten largest. Every one of the patients relapsed after autologous stem cell transplantation (brentuximab vedotin exposure was variable). The specimen comprised peripheral blood mononuclear cells (PBMCs), sampled at baseline. The source of these receptors is a human donor with classical Hodgkin lymphoma.

The V and J genes are TRBV6-5 and TRBJ1-2, with no clear D. V dropped 8 bases and J dropped 5 bases, with 12 bases sitting between them. The CDR3 consists of 12 residues. Germline-derived CDR1 and CDR2 are MNHEY and SVGAGI. The CDR3 region is CASYGRIYGYTF. CDR3 sequence (DNA): TGTGCCAGCTACGGGCGGATTTATGGCTACACCTTC.

The gene calls are TRBV27 and TRBJ2-3, with 7 bases lining up with TRBD2. The CDR3 runs to 14 residues. Germline V CDR1 and CDR2: MNHEY, SMNVEV (reference sequence). The V and J ends lost 6 bases and 1 base, in that order; junction bases with no gene match: 4. The CDR3 region is CASRPTSGTDTQYF. DNA for the CDR3: TGTGCCAGCAGACCCACTAGCGGCACAGATACGCAGTATTTT.

This clone was picked up one time. V and J are TRBV5-5 and TRBJ2-2; D is unclear. The CDR3 is made up of 15 amino acids. Between the trimmed V and J ends, which lost 0 bases and 4 bases, there was a span of 10 bases. The V gene's germline CDR1 is SGHKS and CDR2 YYEKEE (reference sequence). CDR3 DNA: TGTGCCAGCAGCTTGGGAGGACCCGGCACCGGGGAGCTGTTTTTT. This gives the protein CASSLGGPGTGELFF.

V gene TRBV5-1 combines with J gene TRBJ2-1; D remains ambiguous. The CDR3 runs to 12 residues. Per the germline V gene, CDR1 is SGHRS and CDR2 is YFSETQ. Trimming took off 0 bases at V and 4 bases at J, with 2 bases between the two ends. The CDR3 DNA is TGCGCCAGCAGCTTGGAATACAATGAGCAGTTCTTC. Protein: CASSLEYNEQFF.

The J gene is TRBJ1-3, the V gene TRBV9; TRBD1 matches at 7 bases. The CDR3 has 16 residues. The germline gives CDR1 SGDLS, CDR2 YYNGEE. The trim removed 3 bases at V and 0 bases at J, leaving 6 bases unmatched. CDR3 DNA: TGTGCCAGCAGCGCCTCGGCAGGGGGCTCTGGAAACACCATATATTTT. This sequence encodes CASSASAGGSGNTIYF.

Only one count was recorded for this clone. The chain couples TRBV7-9 to TRBJ2-3; perhaps D is TRBD1 or TRBD2 (5 bases each). Germline CDR1 SEHNR, CDR2 FQNEAQ (reference sequence). V was shortened by 1 base and J by 2 bases, with 16 bases between the two germline ends. CDR3 length equals 17 residues. CDR3 region: CASSLGKWGLYTDTQYF. In nucleotides, the CDR3 is TGTGCCAGCAGCTTAGGGAAGTGGGGGTTATACACAGATACGCAGTATTTT.

V gene TRBV28 combines with J gene TRBJ2-2, with a weak D call TRBD1 (6 bases). V lost 5 bases to trimming and J lost 0 bases, with 13 bases between them. This CDR3 comprises 16 residues. Germline CDR1 and CDR2: MDHEN and SYDVKM. As DNA, the CDR3 is TGTGCCAGCAGTGCCCAGGGGACCTCGAACACCGGGGAGCTGTTTTTT. Translation: CASSAQGTSNTGELFF.

The chain combines TRBV5-1 with TRBJ1-3, with TRBD1 matching over 9 bases. The end of the DNA fits TRBJ2-2 better, so the J call may be wrong. Germline V CDR1 and CDR2: SGHRS, YFSETQ. CDR3 length: 15 amino acids. The CDR3 sequence: CASSQRDRGSGELFF. The CDR3 DNA reads as TGCGCCAGCAGCCAGAGAGACAGGGGGAGCGGGGAGCTGTTTTTT.

This clone was picked up one time. This chain uses TRBV5-1 with TRBJ2-3, with 14 bases that match TRBD2. This CDR3 has 15 residues. Germline CDR1 and CDR2: SGHRS and YFSETQ. Trimming at V came to 5 bases and at J to 5 bases, leaving 4 bases not matched to a gene. CDR3 sequence reads: CASRGTSGSRDTQYF. The CDR3 DNA sequence: TGCGCCAGCAGAGGGACTAGCGGGAGCCGAGATACGCAGTATTTT.

This chain links TRBV28 with TRBJ2-5; D gene unclear. V lost 6 bases to trimming and J lost 5 bases, with 16 bases between them. This CDR3 comprises 14 residues. From germline, CDR1 is MDHEN and CDR2 SYDVKM. For the CDR3, the DNA is TGTGCCAGCAGCCTGACAATGGTTCGGGAGACCCAGTACTTC. Its translation: CASSLTMVRETQYF.

The V gene is TRBV19, the J gene TRBJ2-4; D may match TRBD1 or TRBD2 (6 bases each). V lost 3 bases and J 6 bases, leaving 9 bases between the germline ends. This CDR3 is 13 amino acids long. Germline CDR1 LNHDA, CDR2 SQIVND (reference sequence). The chain's CDR3 is CASSIGGGNIQYF. Written as DNA, the CDR3 is TGTGCCAGTAGTATCGGAGGGGGAAACATTCAGTACTTC.

J is TRBJ2-1 and V is TRBV11-2, with a tentative D call TRBD2 (7 bases). Between the trimmed V and J ends, which lost 5 bases and 9 bases, there was a span of 11 bases. The germline V gene has CDR1 SGHAT and CDR2 FQNNGV. This CDR3 comprises 12 residues. Written as DNA, the CDR3 is TGTGCCAGCAGCGGGGGGGCTCGTGAGCAGTTCTTC. Amino acid sequence: CASSGGAREQFF.

The V and J genes are TRBV11-2 and TRBJ2-3, with no clear D. Trimming shortened V by 3 bases and J by 4 bases, and 8 bases separated the two germline ends. CDR3 length: 13 amino acids. Germline assignment: CDR1 SGHAT and CDR2 FQNNGV. The DNA for the CDR3 is TGTGCCAGCAGCTTTCAAACCCCAGATACGCAGTATTTT. Translated, it gives CASSFQTPDTQYF.

The chain joins TRBV12-5 to TRBJ1-1; 7 positions match TRBD1. Germline V gene data show CDR1 as LGHNT and CDR2 as FRNRAP. This CDR3 spans 14 amino acids. V lost 6 bases and J lost 4; bases outside the gene matches: 8. The CDR3 coding sequence is TGTGCTAGTGGGGACGACAGGGTTCGCACTGAAGCTTTCTTT. Encoded protein: CASGDDRVRTEAFF.

This clone occurred once. The chain links TRBV5-6 to TRBJ1-2, with 8 bases aligning to TRBD1. This CDR3 region has 19 residues. Unmatched junction bases numbered 25, after V lost 4 bases and J lost 8 bases. Per germline, CDR1 SGHDT and CDR2 YYEEEE. CDR3 protein: CASSLPLRDGQGIVGGYTF. The CDR3 bases are TGTGCCAGCAGCCTCCCCCTGAGAGACGGACAGGGAATAGTCGGCGGCTACACCTTC.

V gene TRBV7-2 combines with J gene TRBJ1-2, with TRBD1 identical over 9 bases. Germline assignment: CDR1 SGHTA and CDR2 FQGNSA. Losses at the gene ends were 5 bases for V and 1 base for J; bases not matched to a gene: 14. The CDR3 contains 18 residues. The CDR3 loop reads CASSVLPGTGNVNYGYTF. The CDR3 nucleotides read TGTGCCAGCAGCGTATTACCCGGGACAGGGAATGTTAACTATGGCTACACCTTC.

This chain links TRBV11-2 with TRBJ2-2; D gene unclear. The ends were cut back, 5 bases at V and 1 base at J, with 11 bases in the middle. CDR3 size: 15 residues. Looked up from germline, CDR1 is SGHAT and CDR2 is FQNNGV. CDR3 amino acids: CASSRTARNTGELFF. The DNA of the CDR3 is TGTGCCAGCAGCCGGACGGCCCGGAACACCGGGGAGCTGTTTTTT.